This TCR beta chain is drawn from a study of cytotoxic CD8 clonotypes in ibrutinib-treated CLL (dated by TCRdb to about 2021). General notes on the study: The cohort was composed of ten to eleven relapsed/refractory and roughly 14 treatment-naive patients; IGHV unmutated status was identified in 17 to 18 patients. Longitudinal samples were available for about 30% of the 86 trial participants. Responses were partial in some 24 patients and complete in 2; after median about 5.5 years follow-up, about 14 stayed in remission and roughly twelve progressed. Every remission and progressive disease sample was obtained while ibrutinib was still being received by the patients. An average of around 260,000 productive templates and 94,082 productive rearrangements was obtained per sample. Cryopreserved peripheral blood mononuclear cells were collected at three points: before therapy, at response, and at either sustained remission or disease progression. Samples at response were collected after a median of 12 months of treatment, with a range of about 6 to 36 months.

On a MiSeq, deep resolution sequencing aimed for a depth between 1 in 1 million and 1 in 200,000 T cells, with each clonotype covered 10x on average. The immunoSEQ hsTCRB Kit was used to generate the TCR beta libraries. Concerning the study's data processing: The data were analyzed with ImmunoSEQ Analyzer and ImmunoSEQ Data Assistant, and V, D and J gene assignments followed IMGT definitions. Clonality, with values ranging from 0 to 1, was calculated as one minus the normalized Shannon entropy of productive rearrangement frequencies. Public clonotype analysis was restricted to overrepresented clonotypes comprising at least 0.05% of each patient's repertoire. Around 12 age-matched healthy donor repertoires from immuneACCESS were used as controls for clonality. TCRdb holds this immuneACCESS table with in-frame rearrangements only. Some clones are missing; in checked studies, unresolved V genes explain under half, and the rest has no known cause. That table gives V, J and clone size, and the DNA gave D and trimming. The sample data list 300,000 or so clones, and 67% of these were observed just once. 5% to 6.5% of the sample goes to the ten largest clones.

General conclusions and limits of the study: An increase in clonality was observed at ibrutinib response, with clonality remaining stable during sustained remission and falling back toward baseline at progression. Baseline clonality was found to be higher than that of age-matched healthy donors and was strongly correlated with circulating CD8+ T-cell counts. Public clonotypes were found to be uncommon and were observed to contract or remain stable during treatment; the increase in clonality was shown to reflect expansion of private clonotypes at ibrutinib response. Sustained-remission and progressing patients did not have matched sampling times, and lymph node repertoires were not examined.

Deletion took 5 bases off V and 5 bases off J, with a span of 12 bases between the germline ends. CDR1 and CDR2 are read off the germline V gene (reference sequence) as SEHNR and FQNEAQ. Measured from the cysteine to the phenylalanine, the CDR3 is 13 residues long. Just the 39-base CDR3 DNA is kept, in frame starting at base 1. Notes on this clone: Its antigen is unknown. Per-base qualities were not stored, and no clone one base away is much larger.

For TCR beta library preparation, approximately 2 micrograms of genomic DNA was extracted from cryopreserved PBMCs. High-throughput TCR beta sequencing was performed on longitudinal blood samples from CLL patients receiving ibrutinib monotherapy. The patients took part in an open-label, single-center phase 2 trial of ibrutinib monotherapy. The sample here was PBMCs, taken after 36 months of ibrutinib treatment. Recombination joined TRBV7-9 with TRBJ1-2, with a tentative D gene TRBD1 over 5 matching bases. The source is a human donor with chronic lymphocytic leukemia. The nucleotide sequence is TGTGCCAGCAGCACAACCGACAGTTATGGCTACACCTTC. Translated, it reads CASSTTDSYGYTF.